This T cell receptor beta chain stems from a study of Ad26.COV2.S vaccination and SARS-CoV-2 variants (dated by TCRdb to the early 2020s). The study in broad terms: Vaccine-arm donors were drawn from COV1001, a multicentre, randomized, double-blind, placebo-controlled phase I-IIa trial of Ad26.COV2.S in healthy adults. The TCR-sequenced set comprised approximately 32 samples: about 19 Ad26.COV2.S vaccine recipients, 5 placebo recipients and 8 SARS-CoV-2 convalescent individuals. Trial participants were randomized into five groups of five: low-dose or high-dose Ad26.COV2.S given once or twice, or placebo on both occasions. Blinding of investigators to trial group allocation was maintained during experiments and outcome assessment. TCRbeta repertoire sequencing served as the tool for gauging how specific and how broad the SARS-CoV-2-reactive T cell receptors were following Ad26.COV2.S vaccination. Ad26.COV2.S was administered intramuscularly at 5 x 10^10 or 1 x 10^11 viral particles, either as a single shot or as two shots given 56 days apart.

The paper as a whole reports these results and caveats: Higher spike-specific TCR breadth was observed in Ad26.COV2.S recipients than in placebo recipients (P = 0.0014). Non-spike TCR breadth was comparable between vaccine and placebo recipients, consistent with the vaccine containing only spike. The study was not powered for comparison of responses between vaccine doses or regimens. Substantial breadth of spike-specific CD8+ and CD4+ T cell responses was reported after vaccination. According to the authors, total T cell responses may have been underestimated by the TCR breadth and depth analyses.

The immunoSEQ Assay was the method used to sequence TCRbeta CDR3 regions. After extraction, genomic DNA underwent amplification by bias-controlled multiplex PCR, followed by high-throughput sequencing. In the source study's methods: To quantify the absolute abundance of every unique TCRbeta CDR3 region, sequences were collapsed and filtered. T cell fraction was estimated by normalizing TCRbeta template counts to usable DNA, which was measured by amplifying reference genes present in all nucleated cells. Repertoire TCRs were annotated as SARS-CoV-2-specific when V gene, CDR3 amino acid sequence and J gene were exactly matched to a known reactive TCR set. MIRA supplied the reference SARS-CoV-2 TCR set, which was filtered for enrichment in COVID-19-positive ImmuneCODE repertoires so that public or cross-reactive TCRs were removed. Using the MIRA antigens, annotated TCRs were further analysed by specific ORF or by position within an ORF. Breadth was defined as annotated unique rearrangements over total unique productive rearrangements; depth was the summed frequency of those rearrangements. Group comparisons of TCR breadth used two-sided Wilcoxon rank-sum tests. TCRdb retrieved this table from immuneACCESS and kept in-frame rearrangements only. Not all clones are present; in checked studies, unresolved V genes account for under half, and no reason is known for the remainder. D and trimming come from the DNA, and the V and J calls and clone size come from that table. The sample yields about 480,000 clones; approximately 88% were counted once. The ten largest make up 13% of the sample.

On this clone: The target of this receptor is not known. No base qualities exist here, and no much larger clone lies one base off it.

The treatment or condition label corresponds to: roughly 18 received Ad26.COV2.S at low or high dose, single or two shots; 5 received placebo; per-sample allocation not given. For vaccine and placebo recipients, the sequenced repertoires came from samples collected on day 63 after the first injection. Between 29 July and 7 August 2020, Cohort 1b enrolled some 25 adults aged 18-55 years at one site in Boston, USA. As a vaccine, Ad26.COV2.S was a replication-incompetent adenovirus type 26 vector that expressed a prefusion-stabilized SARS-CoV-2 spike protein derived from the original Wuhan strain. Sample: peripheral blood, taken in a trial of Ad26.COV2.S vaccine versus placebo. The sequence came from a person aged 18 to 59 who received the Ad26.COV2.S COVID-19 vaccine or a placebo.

The CDR3 region has the sequence CAWSSTGGAGQPQHF. The sequenced DNA: TGTGCCTGGAGTTCAACAGGGGGCGCGGGTCAGCCCCAGCATTTT. The rearrangement joined TRBV30 to TRBJ1-5, with 9 middle bases fitting TRBD1. The germline V gene (reference sequence) gives CDR1 as GTSNPN and CDR2 as SVGIG. The CDR3 starts with the cysteine, ends with the phenylalanine, and has 15 residues. Only the CDR3 region is kept as DNA, spanning 45 bases read in frame from base 1. V ends up 2 bases short and J 6 bases short, with an unmatched junction base count of 8.